The present TCR beta chain was sequenced within a study of T cells in localized non-small cell lung cancer. Whole-study findings and limits: T cell clonality was highest in uninvolved adjacent lung, above tumor.

Method: immunoSEQ multiplex PCR; TCRdb's copy keeps in-frame clones and lacks some. Of roughly 34,000 clones in the sample, approximately 80% were seen once. Germline V gives CDR1 SGHAT, CDR2 FQDESV (reference sequence). This CDR3 is 14 amino acids long. V lost 4 bases and J lost 3, with 12 bases in between. As concerns this clone: Its antigen is not identified.

Sequencing was performed on peripheral blood, taken before any cancer treatment. The chain has TRBV11-1 and TRBJ1-1; D is possibly TRBD1 (6 bases). The TCR comes from a male donor aged 60 or older with stage II squamous cell lung carcinoma. CDR3 loop: CASSSRGGHTEAFF. In DNA, the CDR3 is TGTGCCAGCAGCTCCAGGGGCGGCCACACTGAAGCTTTCTTT.